This T cell receptor beta chain was recorded in a study of blood T cell repertoires in COVID-19. Study-wide context: PBMCs, B-cell-depleted T cells, or T cells were the source of the cDNA or gDNA that made up the material.

CDR1 SGHTA and CDR2 FQGNSA come from the germline V gene. The V end was cut by 1 base, the J end by 7 bases, with 13 bases between. The CDR3 totals 14 residues. Original analysis: Estimation of nucleated cell counts relied on the amplification of reference gene primers. TCRdb's table, derived via immunoSEQ multiplex PCR, lists solely in-frame clones and lacks some. V and J calls and clone size follow that table, whereas D and trimming were derived from the DNA. Of more than 85,000 clones in the sample, roughly 80% are singletons; the top ten hold around 15%. The sequence derives from a woman in her fifties or sixties with acute or convalescent COVID-19. The specimen was peripheral blood. The J gene is TRBJ1-1, the V gene TRBV7-2; D gene unclear. The CDR3 nucleotides read TGTGCCAGCAGCTTAGTTGGTTCGGTTTATGAAGCTTTCTTT. The encoded protein is CASSLVGSVYEAFF.